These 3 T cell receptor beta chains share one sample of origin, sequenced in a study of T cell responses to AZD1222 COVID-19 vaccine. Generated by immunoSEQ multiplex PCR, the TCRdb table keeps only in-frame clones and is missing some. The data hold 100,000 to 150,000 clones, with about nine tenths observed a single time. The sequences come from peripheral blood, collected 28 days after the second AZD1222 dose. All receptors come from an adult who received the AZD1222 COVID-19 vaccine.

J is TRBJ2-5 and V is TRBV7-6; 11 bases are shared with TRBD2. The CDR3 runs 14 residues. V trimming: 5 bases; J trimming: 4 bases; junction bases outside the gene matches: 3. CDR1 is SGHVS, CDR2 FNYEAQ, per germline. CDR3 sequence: CASSLTSGGETQYF. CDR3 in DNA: TGTGCCAGCAGCCTCACTAGCGGGGGAGAGACCCAGTACTTC.

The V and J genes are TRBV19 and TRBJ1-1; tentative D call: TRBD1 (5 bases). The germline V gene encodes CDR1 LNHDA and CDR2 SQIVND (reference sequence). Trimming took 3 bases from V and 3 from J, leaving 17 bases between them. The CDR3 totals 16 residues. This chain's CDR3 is CASSILGEGRYTEAFF. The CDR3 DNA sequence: TGTGCCAGTAGTATCCTCGGGGAGGGGAGGTACACTGAAGCTTTCTTT.

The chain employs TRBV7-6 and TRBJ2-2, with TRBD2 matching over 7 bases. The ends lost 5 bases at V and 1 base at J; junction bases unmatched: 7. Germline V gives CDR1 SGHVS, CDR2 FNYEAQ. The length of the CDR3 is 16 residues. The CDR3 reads CASSRTPGGNTGELFF. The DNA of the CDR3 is TGTGCCAGCAGCCGAACCCCGGGAGGGAACACCGGGGAGCTGTTTTTT.